This T cell receptor (beta chain) emerged from a study of cytomegalovirus exposure and HLA in healthy donors. Overall study context: Early on, a data release was issued that held 80 million to 90 million unique TCRs from HLA-typed donors. General observations from the study: Previously analyzed data showed that most TCR beta V segments were productive at a frequency of about 87% or about 30%.

A word on this clone: Its antigen is still unknown.

In the PCR, 60 Vbeta and 13 Jbeta primers were used. Sequencing was performed with immunoSEQ multiplex PCR; in TCRdb, only in-frame clones are kept and a portion is missing. This table holds over 110,000 clones, over 70% found once. The CDR3 loop spans 16 amino acids. Per the germline V gene, CDR1 is LNHNV and CDR2 is YYDKDF (reference sequence). V gave up 1 base and J gave up 2 bases, with 14 bases separating them. The sequence was collected from a man aged 40-49 years in good health and CMV-seronegative. The sequencing input was PBMCs. The rearrangement joins TRBV15 to TRBJ1-2, with D maybe TRBD1 (6 bases). The CDR3 DNA sequence: TGTGCCACCAGCAGAGGGAGGAGTGGGGGCAACTATGGCTACACCTTC. Translating gives CATSRGRSGGNYGYTF.